The TCR beta chain under discussion was sequenced for a study of blood T cells in healthy people across ages. As to this clonotype: What it binds is not known. At one of its ends the junction is not consistent with the germline gene, which may arise from a read error.

A sample-barcoded 5' primer and a J-beta primer mix were used in a second PCR of roughly 7 to 11 cycles. TCRdb processed the 5' RACE reads anew with MiXCR; each CDR3 protein has one entry. The sample shows 1,800,000 or so distinct CDR3 sequences, 35% to 50% of them seen only once. Study-level points and caveats: Investigators viewed diversity estimates from one million T cells as underestimates, the study reported. Both higher diversity and more naive CD4+ cells marked long-lived donors when set against aged donors.

The total RNA that was extracted per sample amounted to at least 5 micrograms. CDR3 length: 16 residues. The rearrangement links TRBV12-3 or TRBV12-4 to TRBJ2-3; 9 nucleotides align to TRBD1. This sequence was found in a human donor in good health. The material sequenced was blood. CDR3 region: CAGSLSTGGLTDTQYF. The CDR3, as DNA: TGTGCCGGCAGTTTATCGACAGGGGGTTTGACAGATACGCAGTATTTT.